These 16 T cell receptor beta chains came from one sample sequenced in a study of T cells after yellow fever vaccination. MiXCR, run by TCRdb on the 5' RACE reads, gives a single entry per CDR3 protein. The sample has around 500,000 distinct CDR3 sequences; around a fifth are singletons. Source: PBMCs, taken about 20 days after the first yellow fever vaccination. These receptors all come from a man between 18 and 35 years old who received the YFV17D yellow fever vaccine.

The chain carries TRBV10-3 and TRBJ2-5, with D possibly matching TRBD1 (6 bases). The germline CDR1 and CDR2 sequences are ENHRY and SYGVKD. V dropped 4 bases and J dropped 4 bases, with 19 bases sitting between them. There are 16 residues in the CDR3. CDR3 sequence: CAISVGETGSRETQYF. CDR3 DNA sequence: TGTGCCATCAGTGTCGGGGAGACAGGCTCCAGAGAGACCCAGTACTTC.

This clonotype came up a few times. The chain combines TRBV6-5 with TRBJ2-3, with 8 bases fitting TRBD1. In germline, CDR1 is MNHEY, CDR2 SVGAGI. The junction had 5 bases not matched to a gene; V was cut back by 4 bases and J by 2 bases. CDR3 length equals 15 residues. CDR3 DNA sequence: TGTGCCAGCAGTTGGGGACAGGCAGCCACAGATACGCAGTATTTT. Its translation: CASSWGQAATDTQYF.

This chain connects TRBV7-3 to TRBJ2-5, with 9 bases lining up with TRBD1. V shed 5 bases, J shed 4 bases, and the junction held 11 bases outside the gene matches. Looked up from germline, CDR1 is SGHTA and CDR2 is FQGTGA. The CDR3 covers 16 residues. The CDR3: CASSATGGGFPETQYF. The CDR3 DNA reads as TGTGCCAGCAGCGCAACAGGGGGCGGTTTCCCAGAGACCCAGTACTTC.

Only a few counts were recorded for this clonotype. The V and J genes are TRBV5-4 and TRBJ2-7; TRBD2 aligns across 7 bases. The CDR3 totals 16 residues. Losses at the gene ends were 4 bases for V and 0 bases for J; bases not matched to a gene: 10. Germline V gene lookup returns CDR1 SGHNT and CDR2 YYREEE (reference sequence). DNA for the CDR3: TGTGCCAGCAGCCCCAGGAGGCTAGCGGCCTCCTACGAGCAGTACTTC. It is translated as CASSPRRLAASYEQYF.

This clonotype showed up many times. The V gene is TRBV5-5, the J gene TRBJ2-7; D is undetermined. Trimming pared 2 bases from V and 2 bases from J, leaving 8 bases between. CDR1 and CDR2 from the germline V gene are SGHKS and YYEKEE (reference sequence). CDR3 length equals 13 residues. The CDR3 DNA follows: TGTGCCAGCAGCTTTCCCGGTCCCTACGAGCAGTACGTC. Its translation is CASSFPGPYEQYV.

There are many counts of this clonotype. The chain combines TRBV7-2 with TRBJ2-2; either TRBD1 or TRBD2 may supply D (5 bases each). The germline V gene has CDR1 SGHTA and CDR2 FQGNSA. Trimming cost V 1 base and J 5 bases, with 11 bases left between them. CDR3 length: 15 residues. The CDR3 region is CASSLDTGRTGELFF. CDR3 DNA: TGTGCCAGCAGCTTAGATACGGGGCGGACCGGGGAGCTGTTTTTT.

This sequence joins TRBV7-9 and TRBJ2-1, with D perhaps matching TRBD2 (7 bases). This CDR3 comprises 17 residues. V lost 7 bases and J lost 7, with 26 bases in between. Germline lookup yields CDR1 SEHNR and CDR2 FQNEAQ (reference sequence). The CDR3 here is CASTTTGGLNRWNEQFF. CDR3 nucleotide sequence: TGTGCCAGCACCACAACGGGGGGCCTGAACCGTTGGAATGAGCAGTTCTTC.

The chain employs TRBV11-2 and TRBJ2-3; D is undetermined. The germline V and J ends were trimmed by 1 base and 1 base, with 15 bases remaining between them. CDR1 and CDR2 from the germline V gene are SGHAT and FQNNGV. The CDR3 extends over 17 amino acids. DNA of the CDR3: TGTGCCAGCAGCTTAGTATCTGTCCCCAAGGGCACAGATACGCAGTATTTT. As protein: CASSLVSVPKGTDTQYF.

CDR3 amino acids: CASSTPWTVGYEQYV. As DNA, the CDR3 is TGTGCCAGCAGTACCCCGTGGACAGTCGGCTACGAGCAGTACGTC. The chain is built from TRBV28 and TRBJ2-7; TRBD1 might be the D (6 bases). In germline, CDR1 is MDHEN, CDR2 SYDVKM. V was shortened by 5 bases and J by 3 bases, with 17 bases between the two germline ends. The CDR3 spans 15 residues.

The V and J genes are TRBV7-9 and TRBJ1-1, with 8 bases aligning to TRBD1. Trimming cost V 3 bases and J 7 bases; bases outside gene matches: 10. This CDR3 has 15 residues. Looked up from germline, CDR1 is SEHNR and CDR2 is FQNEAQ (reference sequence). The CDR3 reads CASSFTQGAWSEAFF. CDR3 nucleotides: TGTGCCAGCAGCTTTACCCAGGGGGCGTGGAGTGAAGCTTTCTTT.

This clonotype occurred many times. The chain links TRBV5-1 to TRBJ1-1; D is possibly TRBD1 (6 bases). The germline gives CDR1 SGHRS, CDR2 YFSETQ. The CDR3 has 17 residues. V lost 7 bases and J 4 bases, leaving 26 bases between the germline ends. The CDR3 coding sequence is TGCGCCAGCTATACCTACGGCGGGGGCCTGCTTCCCACTGAAGCTTTCTTT. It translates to CASYTYGGGLLPTEAFF.

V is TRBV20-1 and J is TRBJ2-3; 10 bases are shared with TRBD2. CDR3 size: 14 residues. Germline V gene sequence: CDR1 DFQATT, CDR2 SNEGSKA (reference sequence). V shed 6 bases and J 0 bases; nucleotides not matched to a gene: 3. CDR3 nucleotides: TGCAGTGCCGAGGGACTAGCGAGCACAGATACGCAGTATTTT. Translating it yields CSAEGLASTDTQYF.

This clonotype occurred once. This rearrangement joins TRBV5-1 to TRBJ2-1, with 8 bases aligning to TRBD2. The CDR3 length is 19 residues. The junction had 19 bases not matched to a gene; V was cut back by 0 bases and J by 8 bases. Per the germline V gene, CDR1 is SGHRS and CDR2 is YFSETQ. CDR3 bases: TGCGCCAGCAGCTTGGGAACTTCGGGGGGGCTCGTTGTTACAGATGAGCAGTTCTTC. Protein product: CASSLGTSGGLVVTDEQFF.

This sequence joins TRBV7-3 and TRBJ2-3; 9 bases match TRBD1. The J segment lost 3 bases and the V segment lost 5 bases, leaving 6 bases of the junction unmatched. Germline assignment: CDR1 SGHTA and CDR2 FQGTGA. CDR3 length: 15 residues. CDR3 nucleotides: TGTGCCAGCAGCCCCGGGACAGGGTTGACAGATACGCAGTATTTT. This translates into CASSPGTGLTDTQYF.

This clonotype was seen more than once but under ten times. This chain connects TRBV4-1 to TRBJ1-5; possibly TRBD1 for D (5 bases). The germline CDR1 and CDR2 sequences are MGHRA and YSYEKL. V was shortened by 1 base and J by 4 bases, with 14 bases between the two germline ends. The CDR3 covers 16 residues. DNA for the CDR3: TGCGCCAGCAGCCAAGTAGGGCAGGGAGAAAATCAGCCCCAGCATTTT. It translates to CASSQVGQGENQPQHF.

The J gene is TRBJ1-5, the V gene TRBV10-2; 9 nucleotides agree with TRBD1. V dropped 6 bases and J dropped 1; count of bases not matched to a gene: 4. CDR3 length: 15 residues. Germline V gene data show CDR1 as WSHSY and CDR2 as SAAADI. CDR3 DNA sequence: TGCGCCAGCAGAAAGACAGGGGGAAGCAATCAGCCCCAGCATTTT. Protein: CASRKTGGSNQPQHF.